Presented here are 8 T cell receptor beta chains from one specimen sequenced in a study of blood T cell repertoires in COVID-19. Profiling relied on immunoSEQ multiplex PCR, and the TCRdb table lists in-frame clones only, not all of them. The sample holds fewer than 450,000 clones, approximately 89% seen once. Sequencing input: peripheral blood. These TCRs come from a woman aged 45-65 years with COVID-19, enrolled during active disease.

This clone was counted once. The CDR3 nucleotides are TGTGCCAGCAGCCAGGGGCGGGGGGGGAGCAATGAGCAGTTCTTC. Translating it yields CASSQGRGGSNEQFF. This chain links TRBV11-2 with TRBJ2-1, with 9 bases matching TRBD2. The CDR3 length is 15 residues. CDR1 and CDR2 from the germline V gene are SGHAT and FQNNGV. After removal of 5 bases from V and 6 bases from J, the junction contained 8 bases not matched to a gene.

This sequence joins TRBV11-2 and TRBJ1-1, with a possible D match to TRBD1 (6 bases). Deletions cut 5 bases from V and 4 bases from J, with 17 bases between. The length of the CDR3 is 15 residues. Germline values: CDR1 SGHAT, CDR2 FQNNGV. CDR3 DNA: TGTGCCAGCAGCCAACACCCGCGGGGGCTCACTGAAGCTTTCTTT. Residues: CASSQHPRGLTEAFF.

The chain carries TRBV6-5 and TRBJ2-1; 8 bases agree with TRBD2. The trim removed 8 bases at V and 8 bases at J, leaving 14 bases unmatched. CDR1 is MNHEY, CDR2 SVGAGI, per germline. CDR3 length: 15 amino acids. The CDR3 DNA reads as TGTGCCAGCGACCTGTTGGGGACTAGTGGCGATGAGCAGTTCTTC. This encodes CASDLLGTSGDEQFF.

This chain joins TRBV5-4 and TRBJ1-1; TRBD1 is a possible D gene (5 bases). The CDR3 covers 14 residues. The V gene's germline CDR1 is SGHNT and CDR2 YYREEE (reference sequence). Trimming left V 2 bases short and J 1 base short, with 9 bases between. The CDR3 DNA reads as TGTGCCAGCAGCTTCACAACAGGGAACACTGAAGCTTTCTTT. It encodes CASSFTTGNTEAFF.

The V call is TRBV5-6, the J call TRBJ1-6; maybe TRBD1 (5 bases). Germline V lookup: CDR1 SGHDT, CDR2 YYEEEE. This CDR3 has 15 residues. V lost 1 base and J lost 10, with 15 bases in between. The CDR3 is CASSLLGRAWSPLHF. The CDR3 DNA follows: TGTGCCAGCAGCTTGTTAGGCAGGGCTTGGTCACCCCTCCACTTT.

The chain has TRBV10-3 and TRBJ1-2, with D tentatively TRBD1 (5 bases). V lost 6 bases, J lost 8 bases, and 13 bases lay in between. In germline, CDR1 is ENHRY, CDR2 SYGVKD. The length of the CDR3 is 12 residues. In nucleotides, the CDR3 is TGTGCCATCAGGGGACTTCCTGGGGGCTACACCTTC. This gives the protein CAIRGLPGGYTF.

The V and J genes are TRBV6-5 and TRBJ1-2, with 9 bases that match TRBD1. The germline gives CDR1 MNHEY, CDR2 SVGAGI. Trimming at V came to 6 bases and at J to 0 bases, leaving 5 bases not matched to a gene. The CDR3 totals 15 residues. CDR3 DNA sequence: TGTGCCAGCAGGCGGCGACAGGGGGCTAACTATGGCTACACCTTC. Encoded protein: CASRRRQGANYGYTF.

The rearrangement links TRBV28 to TRBJ1-1; D is possibly TRBD1 (6 bases). The CDR3 runs 13 residues. V shed 5 bases and J shed 4 bases, with 11 bases lying between them. CDR1 and CDR2 (germline): MDHEN, SYDVKM. The CDR3 DNA is TGTGCCAGCAGTACAGGGTTAACCACTGAAGCTTTCTTT. Translating it yields CASSTGLTTEAFF.